These T cell receptor beta chains were read from a single sample in a study of Ad26.COV2.S vaccination and SARS-CoV-2 variants. The repertoire was sequenced with immunoSEQ multiplex PCR; TCRdb's copy has only in-frame clones and lacks some. The data show around 400,000 clones, with around 90% seen just once and 12% held by the top ten. Specimen: peripheral blood, collected in a trial of Ad26.COV2.S vaccine versus placebo. These receptors all come from a person between 18 and 65 years old who received the Ad26.COV2.S COVID-19 vaccine or a placebo. The CDR3 runs from the conserved cysteine through the conserved F or W. The D gene is left open where the match is weak. Part of the rows lack a size; the others show once, few, many or a class for expanded clones.

clone_size j_call v_call d_call cdr3_aa cdr3_nt
. TRBJ2-7 TRBV29-1 . CSVETGTNYEQYF TGCAGCGTTGAAACCGGAACAAACTACGAGCAGTACTTC
once TRBJ2-7 TRBV6-5 TRBD1 CASTGQGSYEQYF TGTGCCAGCACGGGACAGGGCTCCTACGAGCAGTACTTC
. TRBJ1-4 TRBV6-6 . CASSYRLDATNEKLFF TGTGCCAGCAGTTACCGACTCGATGCAACTAATGAAAAACTGTTTTTT
. TRBJ1-4 TRBV6-5 TRBD1 CASRGTATNEKLFF TGTGCCAGCAGGGGGACAGCAACTAATGAAAAACTGTTTTTT
once TRBJ2-1 TRBV3-1/TRBV3-2 TRBD1 CASSRSRDRTYNEQFF TGTGCCAGCAGCCGTAGCCGGGACAGGACCTACAATGAGCAGTTCTTC
once TRBJ2-1 TRBV7-9 . CASSLGTGGTSSYNEQFF TGTGCCAGCAGCTTAGGGACTGGAGGAACCAGCTCCTACAATGAGCAGTTCTTC
. TRBJ2-3 TRBV12-3/TRBV12-4 . CASSFQLADTQYF TGTGCCAGCAGTTTTCAGTTGGCAGATACGCAGTATTTT
few TRBJ1-1 TRBV7-9 . CASSLGGLNTEAFF TGTGCCAGCAGCTTAGGGGGGCTGAACACTGAAGCTTTCTTT
. TRBJ1-1 TRBV2 . CASSEPQVRESAFF TGTGCCAGCAGTGAACCACAGGTCCGCGAGAGCGCTTTCTTT
. TRBJ2-1 TRBV27 TRBD2 CASKPGLAGGWYNEQFF TGTGCCAGCAAACCGGGACTAGCGGGAGGTTGGTACAATGAGCAGTTCTTC
. TRBJ1-5 TRBV19 . CASSTGYYSNQPQHF TGTGCCAGTAGTACCGGGTATTATAGCAATCAGCCCCAGCATTTT
. TRBJ2-7 TRBV30 TRBD2 CAWSVLAGVSYEQYF TGTGCCTGGAGTGTGCTAGCGGGAGTTTCCTACGAGCAGTACTTC
few TRBJ2-3 TRBV5-6 TRBD2 CASNKVGLAGLTTDTQYF TGTGCCAGCAACAAGGTGGGACTAGCGGGACTGACTACAGATACGCAGTATTTT
few TRBJ2-1 TRBV28 TRBD2 CASFPSGTRDNEQFF TGTGCCAGCTTCCCCTCGGGGACTAGGGACAATGAGCAGTTCTTC
. TRBJ1-2 TRBV6-5 . CASSRGTSGYTF TGTGCCAGCAGTCGGGGGACTAGTGGCTACACCTTC
. TRBJ2-7 TRBV25-1 . CASEQNYEQYF TGTGCCAGCGAGCAGAACTACGAGCAGTACTTC
few TRBJ2-5 TRBV13 . CASSRRGRETQYF TGTGCCAGCAGCCGCAGGGGACGAGAGACCCAGTACTTC
. TRBJ2-7 TRBV30 TRBD1 CARQGGAYEQYF TGTGCCCGACAGGGGGGTGCCTACGAGCAGTACTTC
. TRBJ2-1 TRBV9 TRBD1 CASSIGQGVSYNEQFF TGTGCCAGCAGCATAGGACAGGGGGTCTCCTACAATGAGCAGTTCTTC
. TRBJ2-5 TRBV28 TRBD1 CASSIWDRGETQYF TGTGCCAGCTCGATATGGGACAGGGGAGAGACCCAGTACTTC
. TRBJ2-2 TRBV15 TRBD2 CATSRGLAGGPTGELFF TGTGCCACCAGCAGGGGACTAGCGGGAGGGCCCACCGGGGAGCTGTTTTTT
. TRBJ1-6 TRBV4-2 TRBD1 CASSQSTGVGNSPLHF TGTGCCAGCAGCCAAAGTACAGGGGTGGGTAATTCACCCCTCCACTTT
once TRBJ2-4 TRBV11-2 . CASSHTSWTKNIQYF TGTGCCAGCAGCCACACCTCTTGGACCAAAAACATTCAGTACTTC
. TRBJ2-1 TRBV11-2 . CASSGGGVNEQFF TGTGCCAGCAGCGGTGGGGGAGTCAATGAGCAGTTCTTC
. TRBJ2-1 TRBV6-5 . CASSYQGNEQFF TGTGCCAGCAGCTATCAAGGGAATGAGCAGTTCTTC
. TRBJ1-1 TRBV3-1/TRBV3-2 . CASSRRGGTEAFF TGTGCCAGCAGCAGGAGGGGGGGTACTGAAGCTTTCTTT
few TRBJ2-1 TRBV9 TRBD2 CASSVDERESSYNEQFF TGTGCCAGCAGCGTAGATGAGCGGGAGTCCTCCTACAATGAGCAGTTCTTC
. TRBJ2-7 TRBV4-1 TRBD1 CASSLPGQAPYEQYF TGCGCCAGCAGCCTCCCGGGACAGGCACCCTACGAGCAGTACTTC